Listed below are T cell receptor beta chains from one sample, sequenced in a study of T cells in Graves' hyperthyroidism and ophthalmopathy. TCRdb redid the calling of the multiplex PCR reads with MiXCR, one entry per CDR3 protein. The sample lists approximately 350,000 distinct CDR3 sequences; approximately 14% were seen once. The sample comprised blood. The source is a woman between 55 and 75 years old with Graves' ophthalmopathy. Each CDR3 is given with its conserved first and last residue. The D gene is left open where the match is weak. Clone sizes are given selectively: once, few, many, or a class where the clone is expanded.

clone size	D gene	J gene	V gene	CDR3 DNA	CDR3 protein
many	TRBD2	TRBJ2-7	TRBV28	TGTGCCAGCAGTACCCGGACTAGCGGGAGGGCCCCCTACGAGCAGTACTTC	CASSTRTSGRAPYEQYF
many	-	TRBJ2-3	TRBV28	TGTGCCAGCAGCTCGGGGCCTAGCAATCCCACAGATACGCAGTATTTT	CASSSGPSNPTDTQYF
many	-	TRBJ1-6	TRBV30	TGTGCCTGGAGTGTGGGGGCGGGGTCACCCCTCCACTTT	CAWSVGAGSPLHF
many	TRBD1	TRBJ2-1	TRBV6-1	TGTGCCAGCAGTCTCCGGGACAGGGGGAGCTCCTACAATGAGCAGTTCTTC	CASSLRDRGSSYNEQFF
few	-	TRBJ2-2	TRBV7-3	TGTGCCAGCAGCCCCCTACGGGGCGGCACCGGGGAGCTGTTTTTT	CASSPLRGGTGELFF
-	TRBD1	TRBJ2-5	TRBV5-4	TGTGCCAGCAGCTTGTGGGGTCAGGGGGCTAGGGAGACCCAGTACTTC	CASSLWGQGARETQYF
many	-	TRBJ2-7	TRBV12-3/TRBV12-4	TGTGCCAGCAGTTTCTTTTTCTACGAGCAGTACTTC	CASSFFFYEQYF
many	-	TRBJ1-2	TRBV28	TGTGCCAGCAGTCTCAGCTTGGTCCTGAACTATGGCTACACCTTC	CASSLSLVLNYGYTF
-	-	TRBJ1-1	TRBV7-9	TGTGCCAGCAGCCGTCGGGACCTTATGAACACTGAAGCTTTCTTT	CASSRRDLMNTEAFF
few	-	TRBJ1-2	TRBV3-1	TGTGCCAGCGCGGGCGCCTATGGCTACACCTTC	CASAGAYGYTF
many	TRBD1	TRBJ2-7	TRBV12-3/TRBV12-4	TGTGCCAGCAGTCCAGGGACAGGAACCTTTTACGAGCAGTACTTC	CASSPGTGTFYEQYF
-	TRBD2	TRBJ2-2	TRBV28	TGTGCCAGCAACCTAGCGGGGACCGGGGAGCTGTTTTTT	CASNLAGTGELFF
many	TRBD2	TRBJ2-2	TRBV5-5	TGTGCCAGCAGCGAGACTAGCGGAGCGAACACCGGGGAGCTGTTTTTT	CASSETSGANTGELFF
few	-	TRBJ1-2	TRBV9	TGTGCCAGCAGCATAGGCGTCAGAGCTAACTATGGCTACACCTTC	CASSIGVRANYGYTF
-	-	TRBJ1-1	TRBV6-1	TGTGCCAGCAGCGACTGGGAGGGTAACACTGGAGCTTTCTTT	CASSDWEGNTGAFF
many	TRBD2	TRBJ2-1	TRBV5-8	TGTGCCAGCAGCTTTACCGGGACTAGGCACTCCTACAATGAGCAGTTCTTC	CASSFTGTRHSYNEQFF
-	-	TRBJ2-3	TRBV20-1	TGCAGTGTTCGGACCTTAGATACGCAGTATTTT	CSVRTLDTQYF
many	TRBD1	TRBJ2-5	TRBV12-5	TGTGCTAGTGCCCCTGGACAGGGGGTTTACCAAGAGACCCAGTACTTC	CASAPGQGVYQETQYF
few	TRBD1	TRBJ2-1	TRBV28	TGTGCCAGCAGCCTGACAGGGGAGGTTGAACAGTTCTTC	CASSLTGEVEQFF
few	-	TRBJ1-2	TRBV19	TGTGCCAGCCAGCGGGTCGCAGGGACCTTAAACTATGGCTACACCTTC	CASQRVAGTLNYGYTF
many	TRBD1	TRBJ1-1	TRBV5-1	TGCGCCAGCAGCCCGGACAGGGGTTTTGAAGCTTTCTTT	CASSPDRGFEAFF
many	-	TRBJ1-5	TRBV20-1	TGCAGTGCTAGAGATCCGGGGCCATATCAGCCCCAGCATTTT	CSARDPGPYQPQHF
-	TRBD2	TRBJ2-2	TRBV19	TGTGCCAGTAGTATCGGGGGACTAGCCGGGGAGCTGTTTTTT	CASSIGGLAGELFF
-	-	TRBJ2-1	TRBV6-1	TGTGCCAGCAGTGAAGGTTACCTCAATGAGCAGTTCTTC	CASSEGYLNEQFF
-	-	TRBJ2-2	TRBV6-1	TGTGCCAGCAATGGACAGCTAAACACCGGGGAGCTGTTTTTT	CASNGQLNTGELFF
-	TRBD2	TRBJ2-5	TRBV20-1	TGCAGTCCCAGGGGAGCGGGAGGGTACCAAGAGACCCAGTACTTC	CSPRGAGGYQETQYF
many	-	TRBJ2-7	TRBV2	TGTGCCAGCAGTGGGGGTTTGGGTCCCTACGAGCAGTACTTC	CASSGGLGPYEQYF